This is a list of T cell receptor beta chains from one sample in a study of T cell responses to AZD1222 COVID-19 vaccine. Some clones are missing from TCRdb's copy, which holds only in-frame ones; the method was immunoSEQ multiplex PCR. The data hold about 76,000 clones, with over 65% observed a single time. This specimen consisted of peripheral blood, obtained 28 days after the second dose of the MenACWY control vaccine. The receptors here all came from an adult who received the MenACWY meningococcal vaccine as a control. CDR3s include the opening cysteine and the closing phenylalanine or tryptophan. A D gene is named only where the DNA matches it firmly. The size entry is marked missing in some rows and otherwise reads once, few, many or a size class.

CDR3 protein: CASSPAGTGTGELFF; CDR3 DNA: TGTGCCAGCAGCCCCGCAGGGACAGGGACCGGGGAGCTGTTTTTT; V gene: TRBV11-2; D gene: TRBD1; clone size: .; J gene: TRBJ2-2
CDR3 protein: CSVETSGGNEQFF; CDR3 DNA: TGCAGCGTTGAGACTAGCGGGGGTAATGAGCAGTTCTTC; V gene: TRBV29-1; D gene: TRBD2; clone size: .; J gene: TRBJ2-1
CDR3 protein: CASSWAGSSYNEQFF; CDR3 DNA: TGTGCCAGTAGTTGGGCAGGGAGCTCCTACAATGAGCAGTTCTTC; V gene: TRBV19; D gene: .; clone size: .; J gene: TRBJ2-1
CDR3 protein: CASSPRVSGYTF; CDR3 DNA: TGTGCCAGCAGCCCTCGAGTCAGTGGCTACACCTTC; V gene: TRBV12-3/TRBV12-4; D gene: .; clone size: .; J gene: TRBJ1-2
CDR3 protein: CASSSNTGELFF; CDR3 DNA: TGTGCCAGCAGTTCGAACACCGGGGAGCTGTTTTTT; V gene: TRBV27; D gene: .; clone size: .; J gene: TRBJ2-2
CDR3 protein: CASSGPGSNQPQHF; CDR3 DNA: TGTGCCAGTTCGGGACCGGGGAGCAATCAGCCCCAGCATTTT; V gene: TRBV19; D gene: .; clone size: .; J gene: TRBJ1-5
CDR3 protein: CASSLGVQGPGYTF; CDR3 DNA: TGTGCCAGCAGCTTGGGGGTACAGGGGCCCGGCTACACCTTC; V gene: TRBV5-4; D gene: TRBD1; clone size: .; J gene: TRBJ1-2
CDR3 protein: CASSPQGQGVPGANVLTF; CDR3 DNA: TGTGCCAGCTCACCACAGGGACAGGGGGTGCCTGGGGCCAACGTCCTGACTTTC; V gene: TRBV18; D gene: TRBD1; clone size: .; J gene: TRBJ2-6
CDR3 protein: CASSLASGLQETQYF; CDR3 DNA: TGTGCCAGCAGCTTAGCGTCGGGCTTACAAGAGACCCAGTACTTC; V gene: TRBV7-8; D gene: .; clone size: few; J gene: TRBJ2-5
CDR3 protein: CASSFSGDYGYTF; CDR3 DNA: TGCGCCAGCAGCTTTAGCGGAGACTATGGCTACACCTTC; V gene: TRBV5-1; D gene: .; clone size: .; J gene: TRBJ1-2
CDR3 protein: CASSISGTGTADTQYF; CDR3 DNA: TGCGCCAGCAGCATCTCCGGGACAGGGACCGCAGATACGCAGTATTTT; V gene: TRBV5-1; D gene: TRBD1; clone size: .; J gene: TRBJ2-3
CDR3 protein: CASSPGRGSNQPQHF; CDR3 DNA: TGTGCCAGCTCACCAGGCCGGGGTAGCAATCAGCCCCAGCATTTT; V gene: TRBV18; D gene: .; clone size: .; J gene: TRBJ1-5
CDR3 protein: CASSYRGRGGELFF; CDR3 DNA: TGTGCCAGCAGTTACAGGGGAAGGGGCGGGGAGCTGTTTTTT; V gene: TRBV28; D gene: TRBD1; clone size: .; J gene: TRBJ2-2
CDR3 protein: CASSLATIYGYTF; CDR3 DNA: TGTGCCAGCAGTTTAGCCACAATCTATGGCTACACCTTC; V gene: TRBV12-3/TRBV12-4; D gene: .; clone size: .; J gene: TRBJ1-2
CDR3 protein: CASSPLNRGRGTDTQYF; CDR3 DNA: TGTGCCAGCTCCCCCCTGAACAGGGGCAGGGGCACAGATACGCAGTATTTT; V gene: TRBV18; D gene: TRBD1; clone size: .; J gene: TRBJ2-3
CDR3 protein: CASTSGGNSNQPQHF; CDR3 DNA: TGTGCCAGCACTTCGGGGGGAAATAGCAATCAGCCCCAGCATTTT; V gene: TRBV28; D gene: .; clone size: .; J gene: TRBJ1-5
CDR3 protein: CASSLGSGPKGQFF; CDR3 DNA: TGTGCCAGCAGCTTAGGGTCCGGGCCTAAGGGGCAGTTCTTC; V gene: TRBV13; D gene: .; clone size: .; J gene: TRBJ2-1
CDR3 protein: CASSLDPGSYNEQFF; CDR3 DNA: TGTGCCAGCAGCTTAGACCCAGGGTCCTACAATGAGCAGTTCTTC; V gene: TRBV7-6; D gene: .; clone size: once; J gene: TRBJ2-1
CDR3 protein: CASSTPRGGNEQFF; CDR3 DNA: TGTGCCAGCAGCACACCCCGGGGGGGCAATGAGCAGTTCTTC; V gene: TRBV11-2; D gene: TRBD2; clone size: .; J gene: TRBJ2-1
CDR3 protein: CASSVGNSPLHF; CDR3 DNA: TGTGCCAGCAGCGTAGGGAATTCACCCCTCCACTTT; V gene: TRBV9; D gene: .; clone size: .; J gene: TRBJ1-6
CDR3 protein: CASSLSGGDYEQYF; CDR3 DNA: TGTGCCAGCAGCTTATCAGGGGGAGACTACGAGCAGTACTTC; V gene: TRBV7-2; D gene: TRBD1; clone size: many; J gene: TRBJ2-7
CDR3 protein: CASSPDRSRSTDTQYF; CDR3 DNA: TGCGCCAGCAGCCCGGACAGGTCCCGTAGCACAGATACGCAGTATTTT; V gene: TRBV5-1; D gene: TRBD1; clone size: once; J gene: TRBJ2-3
CDR3 protein: CASSPMPAYIIQYF; CDR3 DNA: TGTGCCAGTAGCCCCATGCCAGCCTATATCATTCAGTACTTC; V gene: TRBV19; D gene: .; clone size: .; J gene: TRBJ2-4
CDR3 protein: CASSEFGARSGANVLTF; CDR3 DNA: TGTGCCAGCAGTGAATTTGGGGCTCGCTCTGGGGCCAACGTCCTGACTTTC; V gene: TRBV6-1; D gene: .; clone size: .; J gene: TRBJ2-6
CDR3 protein: CASSPYRGAGQETQYF; CDR3 DNA: TGTGCCAGCAGCCCATACCGGGGGGCTGGTCAAGAGACCCAGTACTTC; V gene: TRBV3-1/TRBV3-2; D gene: .; clone size: .; J gene: TRBJ2-5
CDR3 protein: CASSPPYRGSMNTEAFF; CDR3 DNA: TGTGCCAGCAGCCCCCCGTATAGGGGTAGTATGAACACTGAAGCTTTCTTT; V gene: TRBV5-4; D gene: .; clone size: .; J gene: TRBJ1-1